This TCR beta chain was profiled in a study of control samples from healthy donors and cancer patients. V dropped 4 bases and J dropped 5 bases, with 18 bases sitting between them. The V gene's germline CDR1 is SGHKS and CDR2 YYEKEE (reference sequence). The CDR3 extends over 15 amino acids. Libraries were prepared by immunoSEQ multiplex PCR; TCRdb keeps only in-frame clonotypes and omits some of them. The sample records around 200,000 clones, roughly 94% being singletons. This rearrangement joins TRBV5-5 to TRBJ1-2, with D perhaps matching TRBD1 (6 bases). Sequencing was done on a sample of blood. The sequence was collected from a man aged 50 to 59 in good health. Here the CDR3 reads CASSDRDTLEYGYTF. CDR3 sequence (DNA): TGTGCCAGCAGCGACCGGGACACCCTTGAATATGGCTACACCTTC.